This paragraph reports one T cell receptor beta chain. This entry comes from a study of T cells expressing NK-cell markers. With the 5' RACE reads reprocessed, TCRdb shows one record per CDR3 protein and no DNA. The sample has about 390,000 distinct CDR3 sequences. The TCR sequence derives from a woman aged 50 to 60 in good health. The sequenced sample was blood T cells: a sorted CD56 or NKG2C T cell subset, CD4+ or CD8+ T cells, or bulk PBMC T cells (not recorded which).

The CDR3 loop reads CATSVAGAGETQYF. The chain is built from TRBV24-1 and TRBJ2-5; the TRBD2 assignment by TCRdb is unverifiable without DNA. CDR3 length: 14 residues. Germline V gene sequence: CDR1 KGHDR, CDR2 SFDVKD.